These 32 T cell receptor beta chains came from one sample sequenced in a study of OX40 agonist ivuxolimab in advanced cancers. Clones were read by immunoSEQ multiplex PCR, and TCRdb kept only the in-frame ones, dropping some. Altogether 60,000 to 80,000 clones are present, around 80% being singletons, with the ten largest covering over 4%. The sample consisted of CD4+ or CD8+ T cells sorted from blood, taken in a trial of the OX40 agonist ivuxolimab. The receptors here all came from an adult with an advanced solid tumor such as melanoma, head and neck, liver or kidney cancer.

The count of this clone is one. J is TRBJ2-1 and V is TRBV19, with D uncertain. Trimming removed 3 bases from V and 6 bases from J, with 12 bases in between. The CDR3 spans 14 residues. CDR1 and CDR2 from the germline V gene are LNHDA and SQIVND (reference sequence). The CDR3 nucleotides are TGTGCCAGTAGTATTGGCCTAGGTGGCAATGAGCAGTTCTTC. This translates into CASSIGLGGNEQFF.

The chain combines TRBV7-9 with TRBJ2-1; the D gene is possibly TRBD2 (6 bases). Looked up from germline, CDR1 is SEHNR and CDR2 is FQNEAQ (reference sequence). Trimming shortened V by 2 bases and J by 9 bases, and 11 bases separated the two germline ends. The CDR3 covers 13 residues. CDR3 sequence (DNA): TGTGCCAGCAGCTTAACAGCGACTAGTGAGCAGTTCTTC. Its protein is CASSLTATSEQFF. Variable domain in full (rest from reference TRBV7-9 and TRBJ2-1): DTGVSQNPRHKITKRGQNVTFRCDPISEHNRLYWYRQTLGQGPEFLTYFQNEAQLEKSRLLSDRFSAERPKGSFSTLEIQRTEQGDSAMYLCASSLTATSEQFFGPGTRLTVL.

This chain joins TRBV6-5 and TRBJ1-5; the match to TRBD1 covers 8 bases. Germline CDR1 MNHEY, CDR2 SVGAGI. CDR3 size: 15 residues. Losses at the gene ends were 4 bases for V and 4 bases for J; bases not matched to a gene: 6. The CDR3 here is CASSSRQGYNQPQHF. DNA of the CDR3: TGTGCCAGCAGTTCTCGACAGGGGTATAATCAGCCCCAGCATTTT.

The chain couples TRBV7-9 to TRBJ2-3, with a weak D call TRBD1 (5 bases). V was clipped by 2 bases and J by 4 bases, with 13 bases between them. In germline, CDR1 is SEHNR, CDR2 FQNEAQ (reference sequence). The CDR3 extends over 15 amino acids. This CDR3 reads CASSLQGQVADTQYF. The CDR3, as DNA: TGTGCCAGCAGCTTACAGGGCCAGGTTGCAGATACGCAGTATTTT.

This clone showed up just once. The gene calls are TRBV9 and TRBJ2-3; 11 bases map to TRBD2. The V gene's germline CDR1 is SGDLS and CDR2 YYNGEE. Trimming took 0 bases from V and 4 from J; bases not matched to a gene: 7. The CDR3 contains 17 residues. The DNA of the CDR3 is TGTGCCAGCAGCGTAGAATGGGGACTAGCGGAGGCAGATACGCAGTATTTT. This encodes CASSVEWGLAEADTQYF.

The rearrangement uses TRBV19 and TRBJ2-2, with D tentatively TRBD1 (6 bases). Trimming removed 4 bases at V and 2 bases at J, with 17 bases between. Germline lookup yields CDR1 LNHDA and CDR2 SQIVND (reference sequence). The CDR3 is 17 amino acids. CDR3 protein: CASSRGHRALNTGELFF. The CDR3 DNA sequence: TGTGCCAGTAGTAGGGGGCATAGGGCCCTTAACACCGGGGAGCTGTTTTTT.

The genes are TRBV7-3 and TRBJ2-3; 10 nucleotides align to TRBD2. Germline V lookup: CDR1 SGHTA, CDR2 FQGTGA. The CDR3 is 15 residues long. V dropped 6 bases and J dropped 0; count of bases not matched to a gene: 3. The CDR3 sequence: CASSPTSGSTDTQYF. CDR3 nucleotide sequence: TGTGCCAGCAGTCCGACTAGCGGGAGCACAGATACGCAGTATTTT.

This clone appeared a few times. This chain uses TRBV4-1 with TRBJ1-6; 9 nucleotides line up with TRBD1. The junction had 2 bases not matched to a gene; V was cut back by 2 bases and J by 3 bases. CDR1 is MGHRA, CDR2 YSYEKL, per germline. The CDR3 runs to 16 residues. The CDR3 here is CASSQMTGGYNSPLHF. In DNA form, the CDR3 reads TGCGCCAGCAGCCAAATGACAGGGGGCTATAATTCACCCCTCCACTTT.

DNA of the CDR3: TGTGCCAGCAGGGGCGGGGGACAGCTGAACACTGAAGCTTTCTTT. This translates into CASRGGGQLNTEAFF. The chain is built from TRBV6-5 and TRBJ1-1, with TRBD1 matching over 7 bases. Germline lookup yields CDR1 MNHEY and CDR2 SVGAGI. The CDR3 has 15 residues. Germline trimming cut 6 bases from V and 0 bases from J; bases unmatched to any gene: 7.

The V gene is TRBV19, the J gene TRBJ1-5; 8 positions agree with TRBD1. With V trimmed by 5 bases and J by 4 bases, 13 bases remained unmatched. The CDR3 is 17 amino acids. CDR1 is LNHDA, CDR2 SQIVND, per germline (reference sequence). The CDR3 loop reads CASSDAGGYLGNQPQHF. CDR3 nucleotides: TGTGCCAGTAGTGACGCAGGGGGCTATCTCGGGAATCAGCCCCAGCATTTT.

This clone was observed a handful of times. This chain joins TRBV9 and TRBJ1-2; the D is unclear. The V end lost 0 bases, the J end lost 6 bases, and 12 bases lay between the germline ends. Germline V lookup: CDR1 SGDLS, CDR2 YYNGEE. This CDR3 spans 14 amino acids. The CDR3 DNA sequence: TGTGCCAGCAGCGTAGTGATCGCTGTGGATGGCTACACCTTC. Its translation is CASSVVIAVDGYTF.

The rearrangement links TRBV19 to TRBJ2-3, with TRBD1 matching over 10 bases. CDR1 and CDR2 from the germline V gene are LNHDA and SQIVND (reference sequence). The CDR3 sequence is 14 residues long. J gave up 3 bases and V 6 bases, and 3 bases lay outside the gene matches. CDR3 in amino acids: CASRPDRGTDTQYF. DNA for the CDR3: TGTGCCAGTAGGCCGGACAGGGGGACAGATACGCAGTATTTT.

The V gene is TRBV19, the J gene TRBJ2-3; no clear D. The V gene lost 3 bases and the J gene lost 0 bases, with 10 bases spanning the gap. The CDR3 is 15 residues long. The V gene's germline CDR1 is LNHDA and CDR2 SQIVND (reference sequence). In nucleotides, the CDR3 is TGTGCCAGTAGTATCCGCCAGAGTAGCACAGATACGCAGTATTTT. It translates to CASSIRQSSTDTQYF. The full variable domain, with the rest looked up from reference TRBV19 and TRBJ2-3, is DGGITQSPKYLFRKEGQNVTLSCEQNLNHDAMYWYRQDPGQGLRLIYYSQIVNDFQKGDIAEGYSVSREKKESFPLTVTSAQKNPTAFYLCASSIRQSSTDTQYFGPGTRLTVL.

This chain joins TRBV5-1 and TRBJ2-3, with TRBD2 as a possible D gene (6 bases). Trimming shortened V by 2 bases and J by 8 bases, and 15 bases separated the two germline ends. Germline loops: CDR1 SGHRS, CDR2 YFSETQ. The CDR3 spans 14 residues. This CDR3 is CASSFRRELGTQYF. The CDR3 DNA sequence: TGCGCCAGCAGCTTTCGACGGGAGTTGGGTACGCAGTATTTT. Based on the CDR3 plus reference TRBV5-1 and TRBJ2-3, the full variable domain is KAGVTQTPRYLIKTRGQQVTLSCSPISGHRSVSWYQQTPGQGLQFLFEYFSETQRNKGNFPGRFSGRQFSNSRSEMNVSTLELGDSALYLCASSFRRELGTQYFGPGTRLTVL.

The J gene is TRBJ1-5, the V gene TRBV4-3, with D hard to call. V was clipped by 1 base and J by 2 bases, with 12 bases between them. The germline gives CDR1 LGHNA, CDR2 YSLEER. The CDR3 loop spans 16 amino acids. CDR3 sequence (DNA): TGCGCCAGCAGCCAAGGAGGCCTTATGGGCAATCAGCCCCAGCATTTT. The encoded protein is CASSQGGLMGNQPQHF.

The chain links TRBV5-1 to TRBJ1-1, with D unresolved. The CDR3 has 14 amino acids. CDR1 and CDR2 (germline): SGHRS, YFSETQ. Trimming removed 2 bases at V and 1 base at J, with 9 bases between. As DNA, the CDR3 is TGCGCCAGCAGCTTTGGAACACAGAACACTGAAGCTTTCTTT. Encoded protein: CASSFGTQNTEAFF.

V and J are TRBV5-4 and TRBJ2-7; D might be TRBD2 (5 bases). This CDR3 is built from 14 residues. Trimming left V 0 bases short and J 0 bases short, with 7 bases between. The V gene's germline CDR1 is SGHNT and CDR2 YYREEE (reference sequence). Written as DNA, the CDR3 is TGTGCCAGCAGCTTGGGTGGGAGCTCCTACGAGCAGTACTTC. This translates into CASSLGGSSYEQYF.

The chain carries TRBV6-5 and TRBJ1-1; tentative D call: TRBD1 (5 bases). Trimming cost V 2 bases and J 5 bases, with 12 bases left between them. The CDR3 runs 14 residues. Germline assignment: CDR1 MNHEY and CDR2 SVGAGI. The CDR3 spells CASSYTGVGTEAFF. The CDR3 region has the DNA TGTGCCAGCAGTTACACGGGGGTTGGAACTGAAGCTTTCTTT.

This rearrangement joins TRBV6-5 to TRBJ1-1; no clear D. This CDR3 region has 11 residues. In germline, CDR1 is MNHEY, CDR2 SVGAGI. Trimming removed 2 bases from V and 11 bases from J, with 9 bases in between. CDR3 sequence: CASSYGVFAFF. The CDR3 DNA reads as TGTGCCAGCAGTTACGGCGTTTTTGCTTTCTTT.

The chain couples TRBV7-8 to TRBJ1-1; 8 nucleotides align to TRBD1. V lost 1 base, J lost 6 bases, and 7 bases stayed unmatched. The length of the CDR3 is 15 residues. Germline V gives CDR1 SGHVS, CDR2 FQNEAQ. CDR3 sequence (DNA): TGTGCCAGCAGCTTAGTCGGCAGGGGGCATGCTGAAGCTTTCTTT. Protein product: CASSLVGRGHAEAFF.

The chain combines TRBV5-1 with TRBJ2-7; 9 bases fit TRBD1. From germline, CDR1 is SGHRS and CDR2 YFSETQ. V dropped 3 bases and J dropped 1; count of bases not matched to a gene: 5. CDR3 length: 15 residues. In DNA, the CDR3 is TGCGCCAGCAGCTCCAGACAGGGGGTATCCTACGAGCAGTACTTC. Protein: CASSSRQGVSYEQYF. Supplemented by reference TRBV5-1 and TRBJ2-7, the full variable domain reads KAGVTQTPRYLIKTRGQQVTLSCSPISGHRSVSWYQQTPGQGLQFLFEYFSETQRNKGNFPGRFSGRQFSNSRSEMNVSTLELGDSALYLCASSSRQGVSYEQYFGPGTRLTVT.

This chain connects TRBV29-1 to TRBJ1-1; 7 bases align to TRBD1. CDR3 length equals 13 residues. The V and J ends lost 5 bases and 7 bases, in that order; junction bases with no gene match: 10. Germline CDR1 and CDR2: SQVTM and ANQGSEA. DNA for the CDR3: TGCAGCGTTACCAGACAGGGTTTTAATGAAGCTTTCTTT. This sequence encodes CSVTRQGFNEAFF.

CDR3 residues: CASSQGVLDGYTF. CDR3 in DNA: TGTGCCAGCAGCCAAGGGGTCCTCGATGGCTACACCTTC. The genes are TRBV14 and TRBJ1-2, with D hard to call. V lost 1 base to trimming and J lost 6 bases, with 9 bases between them. The CDR3 runs to 13 residues. The germline V gene encodes CDR1 SGHDN and CDR2 FVKESK.

The chain has TRBV25-1 and TRBJ1-5; D remains ambiguous. Per the germline V gene, CDR1 is MGHDK and CDR2 is SYGVNS. Trimming left V 4 bases short and J 7 bases short, with 14 bases between. The CDR3 has 14 amino acids. CDR3 in DNA: TGTGCCAGCAGTGGATCAGGCTCCGGGCAGCCCCAGCATTTT. It yields the protein CASSGSGSGQPQHF.

A single count supports this clone. The chain joins TRBV18 to TRBJ1-4, with 7 bases lining up with TRBD1. Germline V gene data show CDR1 as KGHSH and CDR2 as LQKENI. Germline trimming cut 2 bases from V and 6 bases from J; bases unmatched to any gene: 3. The CDR3 has 14 residues. The CDR3 reads CASSPRDRDEKLFF. The CDR3 DNA is TGTGCCAGCTCACCAAGAGACAGGGATGAAAAACTGTTTTTT.

This chain links TRBV7-6 with TRBJ2-7; possibly TRBD2 for D (5 bases). Germline CDR1 SGHVS, CDR2 FNYEAQ. The V gene lost 1 base and the J gene lost 0 bases, with 13 bases spanning the gap. The CDR3 is made up of 16 amino acids. The CDR3 DNA reads as TGTGCCAGCAGCTTAGAAGGGAAAGCGGCCTCCTACGAGCAGTACTTC. Translated: CASSLEGKAASYEQYF.

This chain joins TRBV4-3 and TRBJ2-1; the D gene is possibly TRBD1 (5 bases). The CDR3 totals 16 residues. With 0 bases removed from V and 8 bases from J, the gap between germline ends came to 17 bases. The germline V gene encodes CDR1 LGHNA and CDR2 YSLEER. This CDR3 reads CASSQDLQAGQDEQFF. CDR3 bases: TGCGCCAGCAGCCAAGATTTACAGGCAGGTCAGGATGAGCAGTTCTTC.

The V and J genes are TRBV10-3 and TRBJ2-7; 7 nucleotides match TRBD1. The CDR3 contains 12 residues. V lost 10 bases and J lost 5; bases outside the gene matches: 8. Germline V CDR1 and CDR2: ENHRY, SYGVKD. The CDR3: CATRDSSNEQYF. The CDR3 DNA reads as TGTGCCACACGGGACAGCAGTAACGAGCAGTACTTC.

The chain recombines TRBV27 with TRBJ2-1; possible D gene TRBD2, 5 bases. The germline CDR1 and CDR2 sequences are MNHEY and SMNVEV (reference sequence). The CDR3 runs 12 residues. V was pared by 6 bases and J by 9 bases, with 12 bases between. The CDR3 region has the DNA TGTGCCAGCAGCCGATTGAGGGCTGAGCAGTTCTTC. It encodes CASSRLRAEQFF.

V is TRBV5-1 and J is TRBJ2-3; D call uncertain. V gave up 3 bases and J gave up 4 bases, with 9 bases separating them. The CDR3 length is 13 residues. Germline loops: CDR1 SGHRS, CDR2 YFSETQ. CDR3 coding DNA: TGCGCCAGCAGCTCCTTGGGTTCAGATACGCAGTATTTT. The encoded protein is CASSSLGSDTQYF.

This chain uses TRBV19 with TRBJ2-6; TRBD1 matches at 12 bases. Germline values: CDR1 LNHDA, CDR2 SQIVND (reference sequence). Trimming took 8 bases from V and 2 from J; bases not matched to a gene: 13. The CDR3 spans 19 residues. The CDR3 DNA is TGTGCCAGTGGATTCAGGGACAGGGGGCGCAATCCTGGGGCCAACGTCCTGACTTTC. This translates into CASGFRDRGRNPGANVLTF.

This chain uses TRBV4-2 with TRBJ1-5; TRBD1 is a possible D gene (5 bases). Germline V gene sequence: CDR1 LGHNA, CDR2 YNFKEQ. V gave up 3 bases and J gave up 3 bases, with 18 bases separating them. The CDR3 spans 17 residues. CDR3 bases: TGTGCCAGCAGCCACGATGCGATGGGGGGGAACAATCAGCCCCAGCATTTT. Amino acids: CASSHDAMGGNNQPQHF.